This TCR beta chain appears in the sequencing data of a study of T cell responses to AZD1222 COVID-19 vaccine. Overall study findings and caveats: Baseline serology detected seropositivity in only 6 or 7 AZD1222 recipients. The donor group comprised mostly white British people and more females; the analysis possibly underestimated clonal diversity. Repertoires were collected only later (after the peak T cell response had occurred).

Germline trimming cut 5 bases from V and 3 bases from J; bases unmatched to any gene: 7. Germline-derived CDR1 and CDR2 are SQVTM and ANQGSEA. The CDR3 extends over 14 amino acids. Sequencing was performed with immunoSEQ multiplex PCR; in TCRdb, only in-frame clones are kept and a portion is missing. The sample carries some 110,000 clones, 92% recorded once. In regard to this clone: Its antigen is not identified.

The input for sequencing was peripheral blood, taken on day 0 of AZD1222 vaccination. This TCR was sampled from an adult in good health. The V call is TRBV29-1, the J call TRBJ1-1; 9 positions match TRBD1. CDR3 coding DNA: TGCAGCGTTACCTATACAGGGGGCGACACTGAAGCTTTCTTT. This codes for CSVTYTGGDTEAFF.